Sequencing of this TCR beta chain was carried out in a study of Ad26.COV2.S vaccination and SARS-CoV-2 variants. Across the whole study: Each vaccinee took Ad26.COV2.S intramuscularly, once or twice 56 days apart.

Produced via immunoSEQ multiplex PCR; TCRdb's table is partial and in-frame only. This sample carries approximately 420,000 clones, more than 75% of them seen once, and the ten largest clones take 3.6%. Documented treatment: roughly 20 received Ad26.COV2.S at low or high dose, single or two shots; about 5 received placebo; per-sample allocation not given. Repertoires come from day 63 after the first vaccine or placebo injection. Donor was an adult aged 18-55 years in Boston. It was Wuhan-strain SARS-CoV-2 spike that the Ad26 vaccine vector expressed. V shed 6 bases and J shed 6 bases, with 9 bases lying between them. This CDR3 is 12 amino acids long. Looked up from germline, CDR1 is KGHDR and CDR2 is SFDVKD.

This rearrangement joins TRBV24-1 to TRBJ2-3, with a weak D call TRBD1 (5 bases). The specimen was peripheral blood, collected in a trial of Ad26.COV2.S vaccine versus placebo. This clonotype was sampled from a person between 18 and 59 years old who received the Ad26.COV2.S COVID-19 vaccine or a placebo. This CDR3 reads CATSQGRDTQYF. The CDR3 DNA reads as TGTGCCACCAGTCAGGGTCGCGATACGCAGTATTTT.